The 19 T cell receptor beta chains below come from one sample, sequenced in a study of blood T cell repertoires in COVID-19. Libraries were prepared by immunoSEQ multiplex PCR; TCRdb keeps only in-frame clonotypes and omits some of them. The table records about 150,000 clones, over 75% of them present only once. The specimen was peripheral blood. The receptors come from a woman in her 40s with acute or convalescent COVID-19.

This chain uses TRBV19 with TRBJ2-2; no clear D gene. Trimming took 7 bases from V and 1 from J, leaving 13 bases between them. Germline V gives CDR1 LNHDA, CDR2 SQIVND (reference sequence). CDR3 length: 15 residues. The CDR3: CASIPPPGNTGELFF. Written as DNA, the CDR3 is TGTGCCAGTATTCCGCCCCCAGGGAACACCGGGGAGCTGTTTTTT.

This chain joins TRBV27 and TRBJ2-5; no firm D call. CDR3 size: 15 residues. With 6 bases removed from V and 5 bases from J, the gap between germline ends came to 19 bases. CDR1 MNHEY and CDR2 SMNVEV come from the germline V gene (reference sequence). The DNA for the CDR3 is TGTGCCAGCAGCTTTAGAAAAACTATTCTGGAGACCCAGTACTTC. Translation gives CASSFRKTILETQYF.

The chain couples TRBV6-5 to TRBJ2-1; D may be TRBD1 (5 bases). V lost 4 bases and J 9 bases, leaving 13 bases between the germline ends. This CDR3 spans 13 amino acids. Germline V lookup: CDR1 MNHEY, CDR2 SVGAGI. The CDR3 DNA reads as TGTGCCAGCAGTTGGGGCGGCGGTACTGAGCAGTTCTTC. It encodes CASSWGGGTEQFF.

The table lists this clone with a count of one. The rearrangement joins TRBV25-1 to TRBJ1-2, with a possible D match to TRBD1 (5 bases). Germline V gene data show CDR1 as MGHDK and CDR2 as SYGVNS. This CDR3 is built from 17 residues. Trimming cost V 1 base and J 0 bases, with 15 bases left between them. The CDR3 loop is CASSESGPEGTNYGYTF. The CDR3 DNA reads TGTGCCAGCAGTGAATCAGGGCCGGAGGGTACTAACTATGGCTACACCTTC.

V is TRBV4-2 and J is TRBJ2-3, with 8 positions matching TRBD2. Germline CDR1 reads LGHNA; CDR2 reads YNFKEQ. Germline trimming cut 3 bases from V and 9 bases from J; bases unmatched to any gene: 17. The length of the CDR3 is 17 residues. This CDR3 is CASSQDGDRGGLGTQYF. CDR3 in DNA: TGTGCCAGCAGCCAGGACGGGGACCGGGGGGGCCTCGGGACGCAGTATTTT.

CDR3 DNA sequence: TGCGCCAGCAGCTTGGCCCCGGGGACAGGGTTGGGCAAGTTCTTC. Its protein product is CASSLAPGTGLGKFF. The gene calls are TRBV5-1 and TRBJ2-1, with 9 bases identical to TRBD1. The CDR3 totals 15 residues. Per the germline V gene, CDR1 is SGHRS and CDR2 is YFSETQ. Trimming removed 0 bases from V and 14 bases from J; junction bases left unmatched: 12. Full variable domain (missing parts from reference TRBV5-1 and TRBJ2-1): KAGVTQTPRYLIKTRGQQVTLSCSPISGHRSVSWYQQTPGQGLQFLFEYFSETQRNKGNFPGRFSGRQFSNSRSEMNVSTLELGDSALYLCASSLAPGTGLGKFFGPGTRLTVL.

The V and J genes are TRBV12-5 and TRBJ2-7, with D perhaps TRBD2 (6 bases). The V gene lost 0 bases and the J gene lost 2 bases, with 32 bases spanning the gap. This CDR3 is 22 amino acids long. Germline V gives CDR1 LGHNT, CDR2 FRNRAP. DNA of the CDR3: TGTGCTAGTGGTTTGGTACCGGCTTGGGGGATCGTCGCGGGTCGGGGGACCTACGAGCAGTACTTC. This codes for CASGLVPAWGIVAGRGTYEQYF.

The chain recombines TRBV15 with TRBJ1-4; 9 bases map to TRBD1. The length of the CDR3 is 16 residues. Trimming at V came to 1 base and at J to 5 bases, leaving 5 bases not matched to a gene. Per germline, CDR1 LNHNV and CDR2 YYDKDF (reference sequence). In DNA, the CDR3 is TGTGCCACCAGCAGAGGTTTGACAGGGGGAAATGAAAAACTGTTTTTT. It encodes CATSRGLTGGNEKLFF.

The V call is TRBV5-4, the J call TRBJ2-7, with D perhaps TRBD2 (5 bases). V lost 2 bases, J lost 2 bases, and 11 bases lay in between. Germline V gene sequence: CDR1 SGHNT, CDR2 YYREEE (reference sequence). The CDR3 extends over 14 amino acids. Here the CDR3 DNA reads TGTGCCAGCAGCTTAGCGGCGGCTACCTACGAGCAGTACTTC. Encoded protein: CASSLAAATYEQYF.

This clone appeared once. This rearrangement joins TRBV19 to TRBJ1-5, with unresolved D. V was cut by 0 bases and J by 2 bases, with 5 bases left in between. The CDR3 extends over 14 amino acids. Germline V lookup: CDR1 LNHDA, CDR2 SQIVND (reference sequence). CDR3: CASSIDSRNQPQHF. The CDR3 nucleotides are TGTGCCAGTAGTATAGATTCTCGCAATCAGCCCCAGCATTTT.

The chain is built from TRBV7-3 and TRBJ2-7, with 7 bases aligning to TRBD2. Germline lookup yields CDR1 SGHTA and CDR2 FQGTGA. The CDR3 contains 13 residues. With V trimmed by 7 bases and J by 8 bases, 11 bases remained unmatched. The CDR3 sequence: CASTPFGEGKQYF. Here the CDR3 DNA reads TGTGCCAGCACCCCGTTTGGGGAGGGAAAGCAGTACTTC.

The V gene is TRBV30, the J gene TRBJ1-1; D is unclear. The CDR3 is 14 amino acids. V lost 1 base and J 1 base, leaving 10 bases between the germline ends. CDR1 is GTSNPN and CDR2 is SVGIG in the germline V gene (reference sequence). The CDR3, as DNA: TGTGCCTGGAGTGCAAAACCTACGAACACTGAAGCTTTCTTT. This translates into CAWSAKPTNTEAFF.

The gene calls are TRBV30 and TRBJ1-3; tentative D call: TRBD1 (5 bases). V gave up 7 bases and J gave up 2 bases, with 12 bases separating them. This CDR3 has 13 residues. Looked up from germline, CDR1 is GTSNPN and CDR2 is SVGIG (reference sequence). As DNA, the CDR3 is TGTGCCTCCCCAGGGAAAGCTGGAAACACCATATATTTT. Its translation is CASPGKAGNTIYF.

The chain uses TRBV3-1 (or the pseudogene TRBV3-2) and TRBJ2-5; 7 nucleotides line up with TRBD2. The V and J ends lost 0 bases and 3 bases, in that order; junction bases with no gene match: 7. From germline, CDR1 is LGHDT and CDR2 YNNKEL (reference sequence). There are 16 residues in the CDR3. The CDR3 sequence is CASSQDWRELEETQYF. CDR3 nucleotide sequence: TGTGCCAGCAGCCAAGATTGGCGGGAGTTAGAAGAGACCCAGTACTTC.

This chain connects TRBV5-6 to TRBJ1-4; D may be TRBD1 (5 bases). Per the germline V gene, CDR1 is SGHDT and CDR2 is YYEEEE. CDR3 size: 16 residues. Trimming cost V 4 bases and J 2 bases, with 15 bases left between them. The CDR3 protein is CASSLVGVSTNEKLFF. For the CDR3, the DNA is TGTGCCAGCAGCCTTGTAGGGGTGTCGACTAATGAAAAACTGTTTTTT.

This rearrangement joins TRBV30 to TRBJ1-1, with unresolved D. The CDR3 contains 15 residues. Germline V gene sequence: CDR1 GTSNPN, CDR2 SVGIG (reference sequence). Trimming pared 2 bases from V and 5 bases from J, leaving 18 bases between. CDR3 sequence reads: CAWSPLPLGGTEAFF. CDR3 DNA: TGTGCCTGGAGTCCCCTCCCTCTGGGAGGGACTGAAGCTTTCTTT.

The chain recombines TRBV14 with TRBJ1-6; possible D gene TRBD1, 5 bases. V was pared by 5 bases and J by 7 bases, with 12 bases between. Germline CDR1 reads SGHDN; CDR2 reads FVKESK. The CDR3 spans 14 residues. CDR3 amino acids: CASSWTGGNSPLHF. The CDR3 nucleotides are TGTGCCAGCAGCTGGACCGGGGGAAATTCACCCCTCCACTTT.

This clone was observed once. The chain combines TRBV5-4 with TRBJ1-2; 7 bases align to TRBD1. CDR1 SGHNT and CDR2 YYREEE come from the germline V gene (reference sequence). Trimming at V came to 4 bases and at J to 6 bases, leaving 18 bases not matched to a gene. This CDR3 is 17 amino acids long. The CDR3 nucleotides are TGTGCCAGCAGCCCAGGGACAGCGTCCGGGGCTTGGAATGGCTACACCTTC. Translating it yields CASSPGTASGAWNGYTF.

This chain links TRBV11-3 with TRBJ1-2, with 10 bases matching TRBD1. CDR1 and CDR2 (germline): SGHNT, YENEEA. The trim removed 6 bases at V and 10 bases at J, leaving 5 bases unmatched. This CDR3 has 12 amino acids. CDR3 sequence: CASRLTGGAYTF. The CDR3 coding sequence is TGTGCCAGCAGGTTGACAGGGGGCGCCTACACCTTC.